The 25 T cell receptor beta chains presented below share a single source sample, sequenced in a study of blood T cells in healthy people across ages. Primers used in a second PCR of about 6 to 12 cycles were a sample-barcoded 5' primer and a J-beta primer mix. MiXCR, applied by TCRdb to the 5' RACE reads, yields one record per CDR3 protein. Here the sample spans 700,000 or so distinct CDR3 sequences, roughly 20% being singletons. The sequenced sample was blood. The receptors were gathered from a man aged 65 to 85 in good health.

The DNA of the CDR3 is TGTGCCTCACAGACAGGGCGGGAGACCCAGTACTTC. Protein product: CASQTGRETQYF. The chain couples TRBV6-5 to TRBJ2-5; 7 bases fit TRBD1. After removal of 11 bases from V and 5 bases from J, the junction contained 8 bases not matched to a gene. Germline V gene data show CDR1 as MNHEY and CDR2 as SVGAGI. The CDR3 runs 12 residues.

The CDR3 spells CANSPSGGTDTQYF. The CDR3 bases are TGTGCCAATTCCCCCAGCGGGGGTACAGATACGCAGTATTTT. The chain carries TRBV7-9 and TRBJ2-3; TRBD2 agrees at 8 bases. V was pared by 10 bases and J by 3 bases, with 9 bases of the junction left unmatched. Germline CDR1 is SEHNR and CDR2 is FQNEAQ (reference sequence). The CDR3 loop spans 14 amino acids.

This sequence joins TRBV7-8 and TRBJ2-7; 7 bases fit TRBD1. The CDR3 loop spans 17 amino acids. Germline loops: CDR1 SGHVS, CDR2 FQNEAQ. The junction had 15 bases not matched to a gene; V was cut back by 4 bases and J by 3 bases. The CDR3 reads CASSSIRSGTVRYEQYF. CDR3 coding DNA: TGTGCCAGCAGCTCAATCCGGTCCGGGACAGTCCGCTACGAGCAGTACTTC.

This chain uses TRBV10-3 with TRBJ2-7; 7 bases fit TRBD1. The CDR3 contains 13 residues. CDR1 ENHRY and CDR2 SYGVKD come from the germline V gene. V lost 6 bases to trimming and J lost 3 bases; unmatched junction nucleotides: 5. In nucleotides, the CDR3 is TGTGCCATCAGCCCCGGGACAGACTACGAGCAGTACGTC. Translation: CAISPGTDYEQYV.

J is TRBJ2-4 and V is TRBV30; no definite D call. The CDR3 loop spans 14 amino acids. The V end lost 2 bases, the J end lost 0 bases, and 8 bases lay between the germline ends. In germline, CDR1 is GTSNPN, CDR2 SVGIG (reference sequence). CDR3 amino acids: CAWSLNLAKNIQYF. As DNA, the CDR3 is TGTGCCTGGAGTCTAAACTTAGCCAAAAACATTCAGTACTTC.

The CDR3 DNA is TGCAGTGCTAGGATCGACAGGGGGTCTTATAGCAATCAGCCCCAGCATTTT. Its protein is CSARIDRGSYSNQPQHF. V is TRBV20-1 and J is TRBJ1-5, with 9 bases fitting TRBD1. The germline gives CDR1 DFQATT, CDR2 SNEGSKA (reference sequence). V lost 3 bases and J lost 0; bases outside the gene matches: 9. The CDR3 consists of 17 residues.

This chain links TRBV11-3 with TRBJ2-1; 8 nucleotides agree with TRBD2. The CDR3 runs 17 residues. Germline loops: CDR1 SGHNT, CDR2 YENEEA. V shed 5 bases, J shed 5 bases, and the junction held 14 bases outside the gene matches. As DNA, the CDR3 is TGTGCCAGCAGCCCCCTTACCCTAGCGGGTACAAACAATGAGCAGTTCTTC. Protein sequence: CASSPLTLAGTNNEQFF.

J is TRBJ2-5 and V is TRBV7-9, with D hard to call. The last part of the DNA fits TRBJ2-1 better; the J call may be wrong. The CDR3 extends over 14 amino acids. Germline assignment: CDR1 SEHNR and CDR2 FQNEAQ (reference sequence). Here the CDR3 DNA reads TGTGCCAGCAGCCTAGGGTCAGGATTCAATGAGCAGTTCTTC. This translates into CASSLGSGFNEQFF.

The V call is TRBV29-1, the J call TRBJ2-1, with 15 bases fitting TRBD2. The CDR3 loop spans 13 amino acids. V dropped 7 bases and J dropped 6; count of bases not matched to a gene: 1. From germline, CDR1 is SQVTM and CDR2 ANQGSEA. CDR3 bases: TGCAGCGGGGGACTAGCGGGAGGCAATGAGCAGTTCTTC. Translated: CSGGLAGGNEQFF.

In regard to this clonotype: This CDR3 fails to terminate in the conserved phenylalanine or tryptophan, so it likely reflects a read error. The chain uses TRBV20-1 and TRBJ2-1; 7 bases are shared with TRBD1. CDR1 DFQATT and CDR2 SNEGSKA come from the germline V gene (reference sequence). The CDR3 has 15 residues. Germline trimming cut 6 bases from V and 3 bases from J; bases unmatched to any gene: 11. In nucleotides, the CDR3 is TGCAGTGCCCTCAGCCGCCGGGACAGCTACAATGAGCAGTTCCTC. Residues: CSALSRRDSYNEQFL.

The V and J genes are TRBV6-6 and TRBJ1-5; 9 bases are shared with TRBD1. Germline V CDR1 and CDR2: MNHNY, SVGAGI (reference sequence). There are 16 residues in the CDR3. With 6 bases clipped from V and 5 bases from J, the junction kept 11 bases outside the gene matches. CDR3 residues: CASSPIPGQGDQPQHF. The CDR3 DNA reads TGTGCCAGCAGCCCGATTCCGGGACAGGGCGATCAGCCCCAGCATTTT.

There are a few counts of this clonotype. The chain is built from TRBV9 and TRBJ2-3; 8 bases match TRBD1. This CDR3 spans 17 amino acids. V lost 3 bases and J lost 5; bases outside the gene matches: 14. In germline, CDR1 is SGDLS, CDR2 YYNGEE. The CDR3 coding sequence is TGTGCCAGCAGCGGGGGACAGGTCAATTACCTAATAGATACGCAGTATTTT. Translated, it gives CASSGGQVNYLIDTQYF.

This clonotype was found a few times. This chain uses TRBV20-1 with TRBJ1-1; D gene uncertain. V lost 0 bases, J lost 4 bases, and 9 bases lay in between. The CDR3 spans 13 residues. Germline assignment: CDR1 DFQATT and CDR2 SNEGSKA (reference sequence). In DNA form, the CDR3 reads TGCAGTGCTAGAGATTCGGTGCTCACTGAAGCTTTCTTT. This codes for CSARDSVLTEAFF.

The chain employs TRBV7-9 and TRBJ2-5, with D maybe TRBD2 (5 bases). CDR3 length equals 12 residues. Germline loops: CDR1 SEHNR, CDR2 FQNEAQ (reference sequence). V shed 8 bases and J shed 5 bases, with 12 bases lying between them. Here the CDR3 reads CASQLLDETQYF. CDR3 DNA sequence: TGTGCCAGCCAACTACTAGATGAGACCCAGTACTTC.

In this sample, this clonotype turned up a few times. This chain links TRBV6-5 with TRBJ2-7; 9 bases align to TRBD2. Near its end, the DNA agrees better with TRBJ2-1, so the J call may be wrong. The V gene's germline CDR1 is MNHEY and CDR2 SVGAGI. This CDR3 has 17 residues. This CDR3 reads CASSFWPREGPHNEQFF. CDR3 bases: TGTGCCAGCAGTTTCTGGCCGCGGGAGGGCCCTCACAATGAGCAGTTCTTC.

This clonotype was counted only a few times. V and J are TRBV6-2 or TRBV6-3 and TRBJ2-5; maybe TRBD1 (6 bases). Trimming stripped 4 bases from V and 1 base from J, with 16 bases between. The CDR3 runs 16 residues. The germline CDR1 and CDR2 sequences are MNHEY and SVGEGT. The CDR3 sequence: CASSSRPGHFQETQYF. The DNA for the CDR3 is TGTGCCAGCAGTTCCAGACCGGGACACTTCCAAGAGACCCAGTACTTC.

This sequence joins TRBV12-3 or TRBV12-4 and TRBJ1-4; D perhaps matches TRBD1 (5 bases). V lost 6 bases to trimming and J lost 8 bases, with 19 bases between them. The CDR3 runs 15 residues. The CDR3 DNA follows: TGTGCCAGCAGCCCGTTCGGGGGTGCGTTGGAAAAACTGTTTTTT. Encoded protein: CASSPFGGALEKLFF.

The chain employs TRBV4-1 and TRBJ2-1; D gene ambiguous. Germline V lookup: CDR1 MGHRA, CDR2 YSYEKL. The CDR3 is made up of 16 amino acids. V gave up 0 bases and J gave up 4 bases, with 13 bases separating them. The DNA for the CDR3 is TGCGCCAGCAGCCAAGATCCCTCTCGACGGTACAATGAGCAGTTCTTC. Protein: CASSQDPSRRYNEQFF.

The rearrangement uses TRBV12-5 and TRBJ2-5; weak D call: TRBD2 (5 bases). The DNA end is a closer match to TRBJ2-1, so the J assignment may be wrong. Germline V gene sequence: CDR1 LGHNT, CDR2 FRNRAP. The CDR3 sequence is 15 residues long. CDR3 region: CASGLSLEGPNEQFF. CDR3 DNA sequence: TGTGCTAGTGGTTTGAGTCTAGAGGGCCCCAATGAGCAGTTCTTC.

V and J are TRBV7-2 and TRBJ1-1; a possible D gene is TRBD1 (5 bases). V lost 1 base and J 0 bases, leaving 15 bases between the germline ends. This CDR3 is built from 17 residues. Germline V gene sequence: CDR1 SGHTA, CDR2 FQGNSA. CDR3: CASSLVQVGNMNTEAFF. In DNA, the CDR3 is TGTGCCAGCAGCTTAGTACAGGTTGGGAACATGAACACTGAAGCTTTCTTT.

This clonotype was found a few times. The V call is TRBV5-1, the J call TRBJ2-1; maybe TRBD1 (5 bases). Between the trimmed V and J ends, which lost 0 bases and 6 bases, there was a span of 13 bases. Per germline, CDR1 SGHRS and CDR2 YFSETQ. The CDR3 is 15 residues long. CDR3 loop: CASSLGRGSANEQFF. Written as DNA, the CDR3 is TGCGCCAGCAGCTTGGGTAGGGGTTCGGCCAATGAGCAGTTCTTC.

This clonotype has only a few counts. The V call is TRBV5-1, the J call TRBJ2-3; D unclear. V dropped 0 bases and J dropped 5 bases, with 13 bases sitting between them. The CDR3 has 15 residues. Germline V gives CDR1 SGHRS, CDR2 YFSETQ. The CDR3 sequence: CASSLGGSTRDTQYF. The CDR3 DNA is TGCGCCAGCAGCTTGGGGGGATCCACCCGAGATACGCAGTATTTT.

J is TRBJ2-1 and V is TRBV2, with TRBD2 as a possible D gene (6 bases). Trimming stripped 6 bases from V and 5 bases from J, with 11 bases between. The CDR3 consists of 13 residues. Germline CDR1 and CDR2: SNHLY and FYNNEI. The CDR3, as DNA: TGTGCCAGCAGGCGGGACTTCAACAATGAGCAGTTCTTC. This gives the protein CASRRDFNNEQFF. Supplemented by reference TRBV2 and TRBJ2-1, the full variable domain reads EPEVTQTPSHQVTQMGQEVILRCVPISNHLYFYWYRQILGQKVEFLVSFYNNEISEKSEIFDDQFSVERPDGSNFTLKIRSTKLEDSAMYFCASRRDFNNEQFFGPGTRLTVL.

Many counts were recorded for this clonotype. The CDR3 bases are TGTGCCAGCAGTTCCAGGGGTAGCTCCTACAATGAGCAGTTCTTC. Translation: CASSSRGSSYNEQFF. The chain joins TRBV12-3 or TRBV12-4 to TRBJ2-1; D might be TRBD1 (6 bases). The CDR3 runs 15 residues. Between the trimmed V and J ends, which lost 4 bases and 0 bases, there was a span of 10 bases.

This clonotype showed up just a few times. The genes are TRBV3-1 and TRBJ2-2, with D perhaps assigned TRBD1 or TRBD2 (5 bases each). Germline V gene sequence: CDR1 LGHDT, CDR2 YNNKEL (reference sequence). Trimming cost V 4 bases and J 1 base, with 13 bases left between them. The CDR3 has 16 amino acids. The CDR3 nucleotides read TGTGCCAGCAGCCCAACGGGGACGGTGAACACCGGGGAGCTGTTTTTT. Its protein product is CASSPTGTVNTGELFF.